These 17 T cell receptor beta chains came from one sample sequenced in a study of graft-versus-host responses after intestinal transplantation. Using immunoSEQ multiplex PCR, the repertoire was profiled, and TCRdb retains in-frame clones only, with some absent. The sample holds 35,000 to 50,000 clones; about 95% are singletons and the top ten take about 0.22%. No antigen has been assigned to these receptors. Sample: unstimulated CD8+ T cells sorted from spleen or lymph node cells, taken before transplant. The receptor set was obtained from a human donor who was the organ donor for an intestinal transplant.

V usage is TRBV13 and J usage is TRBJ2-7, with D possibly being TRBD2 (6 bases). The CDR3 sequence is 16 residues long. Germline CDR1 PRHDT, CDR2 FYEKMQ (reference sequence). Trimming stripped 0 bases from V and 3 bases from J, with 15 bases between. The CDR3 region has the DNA TGTGCCAGCAGCTTAGGAGATGGGGGGTCAGGCTACGAGCAGTACTTC. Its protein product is CASSLGDGGSGYEQYF.

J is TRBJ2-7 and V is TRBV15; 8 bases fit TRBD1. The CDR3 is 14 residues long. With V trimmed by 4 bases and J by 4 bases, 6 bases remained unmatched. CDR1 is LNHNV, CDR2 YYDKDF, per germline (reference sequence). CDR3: CATSTGGSGYEQYF. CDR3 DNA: TGTGCCACCAGCACAGGGGGCTCGGGTTACGAGCAGTACTTC.

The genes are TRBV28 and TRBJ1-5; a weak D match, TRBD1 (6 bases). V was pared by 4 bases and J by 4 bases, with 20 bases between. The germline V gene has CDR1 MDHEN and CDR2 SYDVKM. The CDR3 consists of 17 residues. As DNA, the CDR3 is TGTGCCAGCAGTTACCAGACAGGAACCGACAGTAATCAGCCCCAGCATTTT. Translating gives CASSYQTGTDSNQPQHF.

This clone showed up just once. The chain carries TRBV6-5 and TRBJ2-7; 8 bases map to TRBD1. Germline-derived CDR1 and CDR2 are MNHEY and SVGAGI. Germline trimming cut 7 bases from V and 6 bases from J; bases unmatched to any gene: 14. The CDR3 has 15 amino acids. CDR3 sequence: CASINEQGASSEQYF. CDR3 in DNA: TGTGCCAGCATCAACGAGCAGGGGGCGAGTTCCGAGCAGTACTTC.

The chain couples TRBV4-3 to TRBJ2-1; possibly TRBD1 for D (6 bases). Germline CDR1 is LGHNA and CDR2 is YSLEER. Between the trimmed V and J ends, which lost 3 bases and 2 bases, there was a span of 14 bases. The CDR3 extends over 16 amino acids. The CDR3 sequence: CASSQGTFNAYNEQFF. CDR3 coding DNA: TGCGCCAGCAGCCAGGGGACATTTAATGCCTACAATGAGCAGTTCTTC.

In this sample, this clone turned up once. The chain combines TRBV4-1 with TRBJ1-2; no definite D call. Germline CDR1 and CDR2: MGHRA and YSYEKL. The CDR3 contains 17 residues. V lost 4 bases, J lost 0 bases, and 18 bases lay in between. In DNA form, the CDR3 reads TGCGCCAGCAGCCCGTTCTCCAGCCCCCTTACTAACTATGGCTACACCTTC. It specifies CASSPFSSPLTNYGYTF.

CDR3 in amino acids: CASSFNTGELFF. DNA for the CDR3: TGTGCCAGCAGTTTCAACACCGGGGAGCTGTTTTTT. The chain joins TRBV27 to TRBJ2-2; D gene uncertain. In germline, CDR1 is MNHEY, CDR2 SMNVEV (reference sequence). This CDR3 has 12 residues. V was trimmed by 3 bases and J by 2 bases, leaving 1 base between them.

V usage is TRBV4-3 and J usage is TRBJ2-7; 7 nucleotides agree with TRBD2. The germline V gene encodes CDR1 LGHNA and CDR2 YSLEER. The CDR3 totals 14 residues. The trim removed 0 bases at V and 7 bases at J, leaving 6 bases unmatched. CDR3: CASSQDYPGGEQYF. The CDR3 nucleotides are TGCGCCAGCAGCCAAGACTATCCCGGGGGGGAGCAGTACTTC.

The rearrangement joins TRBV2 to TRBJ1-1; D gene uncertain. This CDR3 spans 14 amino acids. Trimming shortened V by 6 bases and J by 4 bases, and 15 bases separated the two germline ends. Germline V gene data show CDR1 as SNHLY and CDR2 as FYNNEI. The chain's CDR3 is CASSTREEATEAFF. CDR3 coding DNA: TGTGCCAGCAGCACGAGGGAGGAGGCCACTGAAGCTTTCTTT.

CDR3 amino acids: CASSQWTGGDTEAFF. CDR3 in DNA: TGCGCCAGCAGCCAATGGACAGGGGGCGACACTGAAGCTTTCTTT. V and J are TRBV4-1 and TRBJ1-1; 11 nucleotides line up with TRBD1. The CDR3 is 15 residues long. The germline gives CDR1 MGHRA, CDR2 YSYEKL. V shed 2 bases and J 3 bases; nucleotides not matched to a gene: 2.

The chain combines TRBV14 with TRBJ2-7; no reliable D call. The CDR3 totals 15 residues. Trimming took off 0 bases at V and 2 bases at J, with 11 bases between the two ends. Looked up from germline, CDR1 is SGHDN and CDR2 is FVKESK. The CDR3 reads CASSQDYTDAYEQYF. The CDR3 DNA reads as TGTGCCAGCAGCCAAGACTACACTGATGCCTACGAGCAGTACTTC.

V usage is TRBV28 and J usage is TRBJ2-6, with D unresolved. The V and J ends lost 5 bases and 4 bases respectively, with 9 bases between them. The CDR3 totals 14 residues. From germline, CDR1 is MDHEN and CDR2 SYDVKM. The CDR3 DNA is TGTGCCAGCAGTCCCGTCGGGGGGGCCAACGTCCTGACTTTC. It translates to CASSPVGGANVLTF.

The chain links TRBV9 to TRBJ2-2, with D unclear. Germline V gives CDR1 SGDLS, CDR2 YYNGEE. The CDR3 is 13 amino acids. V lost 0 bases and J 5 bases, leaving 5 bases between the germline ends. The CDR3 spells CASSVGLTGELFF. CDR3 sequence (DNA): TGTGCCAGCAGCGTAGGGCTTACCGGGGAGCTGTTTTTT.

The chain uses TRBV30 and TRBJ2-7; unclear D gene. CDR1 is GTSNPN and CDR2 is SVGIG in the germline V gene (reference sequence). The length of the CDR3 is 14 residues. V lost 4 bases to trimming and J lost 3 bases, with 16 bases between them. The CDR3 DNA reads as TGTGCCTGGATGGCCGACATTGGTCACTACGAGCAGTACTTC. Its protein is CAWMADIGHYEQYF.

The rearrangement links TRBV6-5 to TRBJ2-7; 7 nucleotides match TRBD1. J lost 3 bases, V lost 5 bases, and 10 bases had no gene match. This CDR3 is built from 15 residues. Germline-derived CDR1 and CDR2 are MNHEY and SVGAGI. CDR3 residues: CASSTQGERFYEQYF. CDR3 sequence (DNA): TGTGCCAGCAGTACGCAGGGGGAGAGGTTCTACGAGCAGTACTTC.

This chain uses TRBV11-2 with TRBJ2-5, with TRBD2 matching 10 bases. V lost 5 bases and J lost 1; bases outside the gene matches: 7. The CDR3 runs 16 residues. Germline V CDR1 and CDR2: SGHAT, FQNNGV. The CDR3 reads CASSLRTSGVQETQYF. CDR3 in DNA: TGTGCCAGCAGCCTCCGTACTAGCGGGGTCCAAGAGACCCAGTACTTC.

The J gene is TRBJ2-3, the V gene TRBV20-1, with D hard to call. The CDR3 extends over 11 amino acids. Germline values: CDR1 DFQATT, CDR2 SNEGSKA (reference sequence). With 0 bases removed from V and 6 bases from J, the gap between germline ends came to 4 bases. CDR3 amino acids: CSARDGDTQYF. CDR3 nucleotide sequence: TGCAGTGCTAGAGACGGGGATACGCAGTATTTT.